These 20 T cell receptor beta chains were sequenced from one sample in a study of PD-L1 blockade in urothelial cancer. The protocol was immunoSEQ multiplex PCR, while the TCRdb copy is restricted to in-frame clones and leaves out a portion. The sample holds fewer than 95,000 clones; 84% are singletons and the top ten take around 1.9%. As to time point: pretreatment peripheral blood. The input for sequencing was PBMCs, taken around atezolizumab (anti-PD-L1) treatment. The receptors shown here come from a man in his sixties with urothelial cancer.

The gene calls are TRBV7-8 and TRBJ2-7; D call uncertain. V lost 7 bases and J lost 0, with 16 bases in between. Germline lookup yields CDR1 SGHVS and CDR2 FQNEAQ. This CDR3 spans 15 amino acids. The DNA of the CDR3 is TGTGCCAGCAACGAAGAGGCTAGTAGCTCCTACGAGCAGTACTTC. Residues: CASNEEASSSYEQYF.

V is TRBV11-2 and J is TRBJ2-7; TRBD1 matches at 7 bases. V was clipped by 3 bases and J by 3 bases; unmatched bases: 5. The length of the CDR3 is 14 residues. Per germline, CDR1 SGHAT and CDR2 FQNNGV. The CDR3 here is CASSFSTGHYEQYF. In DNA, the CDR3 is TGTGCCAGCAGCTTTTCGACAGGGCACTACGAGCAGTACTTC.

The gene calls are TRBV9 and TRBJ2-7; D ambiguous. CDR1 is SGDLS and CDR2 is YYNGEE in the germline V gene. This CDR3 comprises 12 residues. The V gene lost 4 bases and the J gene lost 0 bases, with 5 bases spanning the gap. The CDR3 DNA sequence: TGTGCCAGCAGCCCCAGCTCCTACGAGCAGTACTTC. It codes for CASSPSSYEQYF.

This chain joins TRBV5-1 and TRBJ2-1, with 9 bases identical to TRBD1. V gave up 4 bases and J gave up 8 bases; unmatched junction bases: 10. Germline V gene data show CDR1 as SGHRS and CDR2 as YFSETQ. There are 15 residues in the CDR3. CDR3 residues: CASSLTGTGFHEQFF. CDR3 bases: TGCGCCAGCAGCCTTACCGGGACAGGGTTCCATGAGCAGTTCTTC.

In DNA, the CDR3 is TGTGCCAGCAGTCCGGAGGGACAGGGGACGATCGAGCAGTACTTC. Translation: CASSPEGQGTIEQYF. This sequence joins TRBV28 and TRBJ2-7, with 10 bases fitting TRBD1. V dropped 5 bases and J dropped 6; count of bases not matched to a gene: 10. The CDR3 length is 15 residues. Germline V gene data show CDR1 as MDHEN and CDR2 as SYDVKM. The whole variable domain, remainder taken from reference TRBV28 and TRBJ2-7, is DVKVTQSSRYLVKRTGEKVFLECVQDMDHENMFWYRQDPGLGLRLIYFSYDVKMKEKGDIPEGYSVSREKKERFSLILESASTNQTSMYLCASSPEGQGTIEQYFGPGTRLTVT.

The rearrangement joins TRBV5-4 to TRBJ1-1; D gene uncertain. Germline V gives CDR1 SGHNT, CDR2 YYREEE (reference sequence). The CDR3 runs to 12 residues. V dropped 4 bases and J dropped 2 bases, with 6 bases sitting between them. CDR3 in DNA: TGTGCCAGCAGCCTAGTCAACACTGAAGCTTTCTTT. Residues: CASSLVNTEAFF.

The V gene is TRBV13, the J gene TRBJ2-3; 7 nucleotides match TRBD2. This CDR3 region has 16 residues. Germline V lookup: CDR1 PRHDT, CDR2 FYEKMQ (reference sequence). Trimming took 5 bases from V and 0 from J; bases not matched to a gene: 8. CDR3 DNA: TGTGCCAGCAGCCTCACCGGGGGGATGAGCACAGATACGCAGTATTTT. This sequence encodes CASSLTGGMSTDTQYF.

The chain is built from TRBV6-1 and TRBJ2-3; a weak D match, TRBD1 (5 bases). V gave up 0 bases and J gave up 12 bases, with 16 bases separating them. Per germline, CDR1 MNHNS and CDR2 SASEGT. There are 14 residues in the CDR3. CDR3 residues: CASSEAGRVDYQYF. The CDR3 DNA is TGTGCCAGCAGTGAAGCAGGCAGGGTGGATTATCAGTATTTT.

The chain is built from TRBV7-6 and TRBJ2-2, with 11 bases fitting TRBD2. Trimming at V came to 2 bases and at J to 4 bases, leaving 3 bases not matched to a gene. Germline V gene data show CDR1 as SGHVS and CDR2 as FNYEAQ. The CDR3 totals 16 residues. The CDR3 sequence: CASSLFSGRGTGELFF. The CDR3, as DNA: TGTGCCAGCAGCTTATTTAGCGGGAGGGGCACCGGGGAGCTGTTTTTT.

V gene TRBV30 combines with J gene TRBJ1-4, with D perhaps matching TRBD1 (6 bases). The germline V gene has CDR1 GTSNPN and CDR2 SVGIG (reference sequence). The V and J ends lost 1 base and 7 bases respectively, with 16 bases between them. CDR3 length: 15 residues. The CDR3 here is CAWSEERGTREKLFF. CDR3 nucleotides: TGTGCCTGGAGTGAAGAGAGGGGGACCCGTGAAAAACTGTTTTTT. Complete variable domain (other parts from reference TRBV30 and TRBJ1-4): SQTIHQWPATLVQPVGSPLSLECTVEGTSNPNLYWYRQAAGRGLQLLFYSVGIGQISSEVPQNLSASRPQDRQFILSSKKLLLSDSGFYLCAWSEERGTREKLFFGSGTQLSVL.

The V and J genes are TRBV5-1 and TRBJ1-2, with 9 bases aligning to TRBD1. V lost 0 bases to trimming and J lost 7 bases; unmatched junction nucleotides: 7. CDR3 size: 15 residues. The germline V gene encodes CDR1 SGHRS and CDR2 YFSETQ. DNA for the CDR3: TGCGCCAGCAGCTTGGAGGGACAGGGCTTGGGTGGCTACACCTTC. It specifies CASSLEGQGLGGYTF. Supplemented by reference TRBV5-1 and TRBJ1-2, the full variable domain reads KAGVTQTPRYLIKTRGQQVTLSCSPISGHRSVSWYQQTPGQGLQFLFEYFSETQRNKGNFPGRFSGRQFSNSRSEMNVSTLELGDSALYLCASSLEGQGLGGYTFGSGTRLTVV.

This clone appeared a single time. CDR3 DNA: TGTGCCAGCAGCGCTACAGGGGCCTATGGCTACACCTTC. It encodes CASSATGAYGYTF. V usage is TRBV2 and J usage is TRBJ1-2; the match to TRBD1 covers 7 bases. Trimming removed 6 bases from V and 4 bases from J; junction bases left unmatched: 5. CDR1 and CDR2 from the germline V gene are SNHLY and FYNNEI. The CDR3 runs to 13 residues.

The chain is built from TRBV5-6 and TRBJ2-1; unclear D gene. Germline V lookup: CDR1 SGHDT, CDR2 YYEEEE. Deletions cut 4 bases from V and 1 base from J, with 12 bases between. This CDR3 has 15 residues. The CDR3 nucleotides are TGTGCCAGCAGCACGAAGCAGGTATCCTACAATGAGCAGTTCTTC. As protein: CASSTKQVSYNEQFF. The whole variable domain, filled in from reference TRBV5-6 and TRBJ2-1, reads DAGVTQSPTHLIKTRGQQVTLRCSPKSGHDTVSWYQQALGQGPQFIFQYYEEEERQRGNFPDRFSGHQFPNYSSELNVNALLLGDSALYLCASSTKQVSYNEQFFGPGTRLTVL.

V usage is TRBV7-9 and J usage is TRBJ2-3; the D gene is possibly TRBD1 (6 bases). Germline V gene lookup returns CDR1 SEHNR and CDR2 FQNEAQ (reference sequence). The CDR3 has 15 residues. Trimming took 4 bases from V and 0 from J, leaving 11 bases between them. The CDR3 region is CASSSTRGSTDTQYF. In DNA, the CDR3 is TGTGCCAGCAGCTCTACTAGGGGGAGCACAGATACGCAGTATTTT.

The chain recombines TRBV28 with TRBJ1-1; 9 positions agree with TRBD1. The CDR3 length is 15 residues. The germline V gene has CDR1 MDHEN and CDR2 SYDVKM. V shed 2 bases, J shed 4 bases, and the junction held 5 bases outside the gene matches. The CDR3 reads CASSLGQGQGTEAFF. The CDR3 DNA follows: TGTGCCAGCAGTTTAGGACAGGGGCAAGGCACTGAAGCTTTCTTT.

The CDR3 nucleotides are TGTGCCAGCAGGCCGGGACAGGGAAACACCGGGGAGCTGTTTTTT. It encodes CASRPGQGNTGELFF. This chain connects TRBV6-5 to TRBJ2-2; 9 nucleotides agree with TRBD1. Losses at the gene ends were 6 bases for V and 2 bases for J; bases not matched to a gene: 4. Per the germline V gene, CDR1 is MNHEY and CDR2 is SVGAGI. The CDR3 extends over 15 amino acids.

This clone is a singleton in its sample. This sequence joins TRBV7-2 and TRBJ1-2; 9 nucleotides match TRBD1. CDR1 SGHTA and CDR2 FQGNSA come from the germline V gene. The trim removed 5 bases at V and 6 bases at J, leaving 10 bases unmatched. The CDR3 has 15 residues. The CDR3 nucleotides are TGTGCCAGCAGCCAGTACAGGGGGCATCTTAATGGCTACACCTTC. Its translation: CASSQYRGHLNGYTF.

This clone was seen only a few times. This chain uses TRBV14 with TRBJ1-2; 9 nucleotides agree with TRBD1. J gave up 4 bases and V 4 bases, and 13 bases lay outside the gene matches. The CDR3 extends over 17 amino acids. In germline, CDR1 is SGHDN, CDR2 FVKESK. This CDR3 is CASSLYLGTGKAYGYTF. The CDR3 nucleotides are TGTGCCAGCAGCCTCTACTTAGGGACAGGGAAAGCCTATGGCTACACCTTC.

The chain has TRBV27 and TRBJ2-5; a possible D gene is TRBD1 (6 bases). The end of the DNA is better explained by TRBJ2-7, so the J call may be wrong. The CDR3 consists of 14 residues. CDR1 and CDR2 (germline): MNHEY, SMNVEV (reference sequence). The CDR3 sequence: CASRDRLVPYEQYF. CDR3 nucleotide sequence: TGTGCCAGCAGGGACAGACTGGTACCCTACGAGCAGTACTTC.

This sequence joins TRBV4-1 and TRBJ1-2; perhaps TRBD1 as D (5 bases). CDR3 size: 15 residues. Trimming removed 1 base from V and 3 bases from J, with 12 bases in between. Per germline, CDR1 MGHRA and CDR2 YSYEKL. CDR3 in DNA: TGCGCCAGCAGCCAAGTTCTGGGGCTATACTATGGCTACACCTTC. This encodes CASSQVLGLYYGYTF.